This T cell receptor (beta chain) came from a study of T cell responses to AZD1222 COVID-19 vaccine. Study conclusions and caveats: Repertoires in all cases were sampled only once the peak T cell response had passed. A rise in Spike-specific TCR breadth and depth followed two AZD1222 doses.

Method: immunoSEQ multiplex PCR; TCRdb's copy keeps in-frame clones and lacks some. The table includes around 150,000 clones, just under 95% detected once. Regarding this clone: What it binds is not known.

The CDR3 extends over 13 amino acids. Germline V gives CDR1 MNHEY, CDR2 SVGAGI. V was pared by 7 bases and J by 6 bases, with 12 bases between. The receptor comes from an adult in good health. J is TRBJ2-2 and V is TRBV6-5; a weak D match, TRBD1 (6 bases). The material was peripheral blood, obtained on day 0 of AZD1222 vaccination. This CDR3 is CASNTGLAGELFF. The CDR3 nucleotides are TGTGCCAGCAATACAGGGTTGGCCGGGGAGCTGTTTTTT.